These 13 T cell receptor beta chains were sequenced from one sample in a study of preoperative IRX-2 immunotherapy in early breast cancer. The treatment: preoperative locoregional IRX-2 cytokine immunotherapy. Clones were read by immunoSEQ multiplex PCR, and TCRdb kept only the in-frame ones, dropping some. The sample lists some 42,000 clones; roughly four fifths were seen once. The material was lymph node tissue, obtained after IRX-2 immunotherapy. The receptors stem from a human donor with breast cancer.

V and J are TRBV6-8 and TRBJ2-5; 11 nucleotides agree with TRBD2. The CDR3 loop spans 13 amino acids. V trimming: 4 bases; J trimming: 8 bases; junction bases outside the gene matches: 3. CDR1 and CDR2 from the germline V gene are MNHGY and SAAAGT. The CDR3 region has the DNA TGTGCCAGCAGTTTAGCGGGGGGGAAAACCCAGTACTTC. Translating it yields CASSLAGGKTQYF.

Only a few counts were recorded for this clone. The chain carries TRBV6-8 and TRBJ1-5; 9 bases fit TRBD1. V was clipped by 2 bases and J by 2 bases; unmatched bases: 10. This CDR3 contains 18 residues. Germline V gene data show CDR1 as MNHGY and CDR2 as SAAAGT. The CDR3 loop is CASSYHPTGGGGNQPQHF. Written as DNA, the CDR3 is TGTGCCAGCAGTTACCACCCTACAGGGGGCGGGGGCAATCAGCCCCAGCATTTT.

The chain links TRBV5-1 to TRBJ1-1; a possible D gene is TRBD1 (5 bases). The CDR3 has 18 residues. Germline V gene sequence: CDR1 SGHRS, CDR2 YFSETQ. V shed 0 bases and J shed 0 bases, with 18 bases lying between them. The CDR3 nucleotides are TGCGCCAGCAGCTTGGAGACGGTTGGGGCGGGACTGAACACTGAAGCTTTCTTT. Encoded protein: CASSLETVGAGLNTEAFF.

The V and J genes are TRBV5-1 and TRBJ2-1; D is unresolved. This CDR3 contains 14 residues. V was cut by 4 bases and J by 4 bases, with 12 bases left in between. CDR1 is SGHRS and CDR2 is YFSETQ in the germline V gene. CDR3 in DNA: TGCGCCAGCAGCGTGGACGGAGCATACAATGAGCAGTTCTTC. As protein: CASSVDGAYNEQFF.

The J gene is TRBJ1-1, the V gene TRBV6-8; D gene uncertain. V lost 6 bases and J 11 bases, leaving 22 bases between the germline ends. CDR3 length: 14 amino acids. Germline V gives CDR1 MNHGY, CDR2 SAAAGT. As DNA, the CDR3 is TGTGCCAGCAGGATGAGGGAGTCCTTGATTCATGCTTTCTTT. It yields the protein CASRMRESLIHAFF.

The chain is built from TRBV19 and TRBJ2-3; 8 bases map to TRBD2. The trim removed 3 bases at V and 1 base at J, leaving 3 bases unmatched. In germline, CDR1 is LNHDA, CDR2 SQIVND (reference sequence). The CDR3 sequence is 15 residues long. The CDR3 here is CASSIGGARTDTQYF. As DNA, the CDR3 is TGTGCCAGTAGTATCGGGGGGGCGCGCACAGATACGCAGTATTTT.

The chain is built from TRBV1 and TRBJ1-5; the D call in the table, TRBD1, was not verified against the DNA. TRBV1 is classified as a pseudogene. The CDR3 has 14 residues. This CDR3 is CASSQEFSNQPQHF. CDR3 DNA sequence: TGCGCCAGCAGCCAAGAGTTCAGTAATCAGCCCCAGCATTTT.

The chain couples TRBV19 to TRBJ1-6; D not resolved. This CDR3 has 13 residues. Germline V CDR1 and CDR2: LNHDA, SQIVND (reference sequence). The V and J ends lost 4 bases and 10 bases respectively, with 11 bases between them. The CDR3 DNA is TGTGCCAGTAGTAGATACACAGAATCACCCCTCCACTTT. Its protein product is CASSRYTESPLHF.

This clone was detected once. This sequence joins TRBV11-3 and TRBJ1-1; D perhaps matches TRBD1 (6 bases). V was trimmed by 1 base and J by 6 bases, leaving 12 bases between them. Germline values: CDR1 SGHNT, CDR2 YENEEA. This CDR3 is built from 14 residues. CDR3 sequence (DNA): TGTGCCAGCAGCTTAGGGGGGGCTATGGCTGAAGCTTTCTTT. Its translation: CASSLGGAMAEAFF.

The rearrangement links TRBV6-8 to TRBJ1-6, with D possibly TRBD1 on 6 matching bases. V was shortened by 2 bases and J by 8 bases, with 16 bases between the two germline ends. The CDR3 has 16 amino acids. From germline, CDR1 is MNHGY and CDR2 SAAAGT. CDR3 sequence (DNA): TGTGCCAGCAGTTACACCCCGGGAAGGGGGGATTCACCCCTCCACTTT. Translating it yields CASSYTPGRGDSPLHF.

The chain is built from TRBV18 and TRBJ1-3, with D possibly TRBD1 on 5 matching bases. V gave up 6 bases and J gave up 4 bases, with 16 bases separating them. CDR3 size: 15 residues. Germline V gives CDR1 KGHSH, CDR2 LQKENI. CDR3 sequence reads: CASSLLGGAGNTIYF. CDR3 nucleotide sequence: TGTGCCAGCTCCCTCTTGGGGGGAGCGGGAAACACCATATATTTT.

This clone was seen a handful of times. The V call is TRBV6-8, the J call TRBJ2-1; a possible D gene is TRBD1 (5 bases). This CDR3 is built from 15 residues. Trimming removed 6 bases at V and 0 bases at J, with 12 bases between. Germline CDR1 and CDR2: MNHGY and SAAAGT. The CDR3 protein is CASSPRTSSYNEQFF. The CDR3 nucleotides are TGTGCCAGCAGCCCAAGGACAAGCTCCTACAATGAGCAGTTCTTC.

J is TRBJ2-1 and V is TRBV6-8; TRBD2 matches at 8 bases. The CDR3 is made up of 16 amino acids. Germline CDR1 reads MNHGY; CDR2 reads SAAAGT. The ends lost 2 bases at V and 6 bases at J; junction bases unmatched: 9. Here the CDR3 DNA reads TGTGCCAGCAGTTACCGGGGACTAGTGAGTATCAATGAGCAGTTCTTC. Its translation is CASSYRGLVSINEQFF.